This T cell receptor (beta chain) emerged from a study of OX40 agonist ivuxolimab in advanced cancers. To note about this clone: Antigen specificity is unknown.

Study-level findings and limits: The study did not work out the antigen specificity of the expanded peripheral T cells.

CDR1 is PRHDT and CDR2 is FYEKMQ in the germline V gene (reference sequence). CDR3 length: 15 amino acids. Trimming shortened V by 0 bases and J by 3 bases, and 9 bases separated the two germline ends. Sequenced by immunoSEQ multiplex PCR; TCRdb stores in-frame clones only, minus some. Of over 50,000 clones detected, more than 85% appear once; the ten largest clones hold about an eighth. The sequences come from CD4+ or CD8+ T cells sorted from blood, collected in a trial of the OX40 agonist ivuxolimab. V usage is TRBV13 and J usage is TRBJ1-5; D perhaps matches TRBD1 (5 bases). The TCR comes from an adult with an advanced solid tumor such as melanoma, head and neck, liver or kidney cancer. CDR3 residues: CASSLGSGTNQPQHF. For the CDR3, the DNA is TGTGCCAGCAGCTTAGGATCAGGGACCAATCAGCCCCAGCATTTT. Drawing the rest from reference TRBV13 and TRBJ1-5, the complete variable domain is AAGVIQSPRHLIKEKRETATLKCYPIPRHDTVYWYQQGPGQDPQFLISFYEKMQSDKGSIPDRFSAQQFSDYHSELNMSSLELGDSALYFCASSLGSGTNQPQHFGDGTRLSIL.